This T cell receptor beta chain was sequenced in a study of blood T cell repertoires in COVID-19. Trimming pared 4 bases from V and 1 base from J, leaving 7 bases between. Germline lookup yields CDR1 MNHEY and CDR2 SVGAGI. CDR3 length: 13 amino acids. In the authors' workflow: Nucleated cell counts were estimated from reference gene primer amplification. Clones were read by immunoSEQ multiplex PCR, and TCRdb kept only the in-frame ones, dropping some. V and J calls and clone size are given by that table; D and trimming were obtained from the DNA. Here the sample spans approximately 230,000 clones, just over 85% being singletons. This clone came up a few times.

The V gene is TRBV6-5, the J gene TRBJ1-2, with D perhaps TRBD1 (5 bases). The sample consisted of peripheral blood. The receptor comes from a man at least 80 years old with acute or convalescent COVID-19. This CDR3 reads CASSFDSNYGYTF. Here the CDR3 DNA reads TGTGCCAGCAGTTTCGACAGTAACTATGGCTACACCTTC.